This paragraph reports one T cell receptor (beta chain). These data originate in a study of blood T cell repertoires in COVID-19. Study background: T cells, B-cell-depleted T cells, or PBMCs provided the cDNA or gDNA that served as material.

Method: immunoSEQ multiplex PCR; TCRdb's copy keeps in-frame clones and lacks some. The sample lists 200,000 to 250,000 clones; approximately 84% were seen once. The clonotype was recovered from a man in his forties who had recovered from COVID-19. The sequencing sample was made of PBMCs or T cells enriched from blood (not recorded which).

Here the CDR3 reads CASSQGLAGTDTQYF. The CDR3 DNA follows: TGTGCCAGCAGCCAAGGGTTAGCGGGAACAGATACGCAGTATTTT. The gene calls are TRBV3-1 (or the pseudogene TRBV3-2) and TRBJ2-3, with 8 bases fitting TRBD2. After removal of 1 base from V and 3 bases from J, the junction contained 3 bases not matched to a gene. Germline values: CDR1 LGHDT, CDR2 YNNKEL (reference sequence). The CDR3 is 15 residues long.